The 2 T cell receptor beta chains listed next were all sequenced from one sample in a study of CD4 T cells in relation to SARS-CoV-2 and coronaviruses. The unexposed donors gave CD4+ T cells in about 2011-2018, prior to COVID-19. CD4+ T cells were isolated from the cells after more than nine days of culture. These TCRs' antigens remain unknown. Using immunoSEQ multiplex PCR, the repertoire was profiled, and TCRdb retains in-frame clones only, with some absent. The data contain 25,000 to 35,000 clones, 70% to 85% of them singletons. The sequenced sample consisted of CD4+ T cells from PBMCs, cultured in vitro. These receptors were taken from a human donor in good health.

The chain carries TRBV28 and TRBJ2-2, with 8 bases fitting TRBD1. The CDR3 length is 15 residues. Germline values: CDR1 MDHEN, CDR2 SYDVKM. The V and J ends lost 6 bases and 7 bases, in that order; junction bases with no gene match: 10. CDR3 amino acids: CASSPPDRAVGELFF. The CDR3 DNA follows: TGTGCCAGCAGCCCACCGGACAGGGCAGTCGGGGAGCTGTTTTTT.

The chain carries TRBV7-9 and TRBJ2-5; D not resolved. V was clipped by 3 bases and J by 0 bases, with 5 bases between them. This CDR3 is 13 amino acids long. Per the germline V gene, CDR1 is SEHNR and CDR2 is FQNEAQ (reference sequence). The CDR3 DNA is TGTGCCAGCAGCTTCCGGGACCAAGAGACCCAGTACTTC. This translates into CASSFRDQETQYF.